What follows are 32 T cell receptor beta chains derived from one specimen sequenced in a study of T cells after yellow fever vaccination. In TCRdb, the 5' RACE reads were re-called with MiXCR into one record per CDR3 protein. Among 120,000 or so distinct CDR3 sequences listed, roughly 8.2% were seen once. The sequencing used CD8+ T cells sorted from PBMCs, collected on the day of the yellow fever booster vaccination. Receptor source: a man aged 18 to 35 who received the YFV17D yellow fever vaccine.

This clonotype has just a few counts. J is TRBJ2-2 and V is TRBV4-3; weak D call: TRBD2 (7 bases). This CDR3 has 16 residues. CDR1 is LGHNA, CDR2 YSLEER, per germline. Trimming left V 0 bases short and J 6 bases short, with 14 bases between. CDR3 in amino acids: CASSQDRGAGSGELFF. The CDR3 DNA reads as TGCGCCAGCAGCCAAGATCGGGGGGCCGGGTCCGGGGAGCTGTTTTTT.

The V call is TRBV12-3 or TRBV12-4, the J call TRBJ2-1; TRBD2 matches at 7 bases. The CDR3 sequence is 16 residues long. V dropped 6 bases and J dropped 2; count of bases not matched to a gene: 10. The CDR3 protein is CASSRRLAAPYNEQFF. CDR3 DNA: TGTGCCAGCAGCCGCCGACTAGCAGCCCCCTACAATGAGCAGTTCTTC.

This clonotype turned up a few times. The chain combines TRBV7-6 with TRBJ2-1, with D maybe TRBD1 (5 bases). CDR3 length equals 18 residues. V shed 0 bases and J shed 9 bases, with 24 bases lying between them. The germline V gene encodes CDR1 SGHVS and CDR2 FNYEAQ. The CDR3 region is CASSLAELQDITPLEQFF. The CDR3 DNA follows: TGTGCCAGCAGCTTAGCGGAGCTACAGGACATCACACCCCTTGAGCAGTTCTTC. The full variable domain, with the rest looked up from reference TRBV7-6 and TRBJ2-1, is GAGVSQSPRYKVTKRGQDVALRCDPISGHVSLYWYRQALGQGPEFLTYFNYEAQQDKSGLPNDRFSAERPEGSISTLTIQRTEQRDSAMYRCASSLAELQDITPLEQFFGPGTRLTVL.

At least ten counts were recorded for this clonotype. This rearrangement joins TRBV27 to TRBJ2-1; D is possibly TRBD2 (5 bases). The CDR3 runs to 11 residues. V lost 5 bases and J lost 7, with 6 bases in between. Germline V gene sequence: CDR1 MNHEY, CDR2 SMNVEV (reference sequence). Here the CDR3 reads CASSEGNEQFF. Written as DNA, the CDR3 is TGTGCCAGCAGTGAGGGAAATGAGCAGTTCTTC.

This clonotype was found a few times. The chain is built from TRBV20-1 and TRBJ2-2, with D perhaps TRBD2 (6 bases). Trimming took off 2 bases at V and 0 bases at J, with 13 bases between the two ends. There are 16 residues in the CDR3. Germline assignment: CDR1 DFQATT and CDR2 SNEGSKA (reference sequence). In nucleotides, the CDR3 is TGCAGTGCTAGAACTCGCGGGGTCGCGAACACCGGGGAGCTGTTTTTT. It yields the protein CSARTRGVANTGELFF.

The chain uses TRBV4-1 and TRBJ2-1; D unclear. The germline CDR1 and CDR2 sequences are MGHRA and YSYEKL. V shed 0 bases and J shed 3 bases, with 12 bases lying between them. This CDR3 has 16 residues. The CDR3 sequence: CASSQDGHNSYNEQFF. CDR3 in DNA: TGCGCCAGCAGCCAAGATGGGCACAACAGCTACAATGAGCAGTTCTTC.

This clonotype was counted between two and nine times. The chain combines TRBV4-2 with TRBJ1-2, with a weak D call TRBD1 (6 bases). The CDR3 has 16 residues. V was pared by 4 bases and J by 0 bases, with 15 bases between. The germline V gene encodes CDR1 LGHNA and CDR2 YNFKEQ. CDR3 protein: CASSPRRTASNYGYTF. In DNA form, the CDR3 reads TGTGCCAGCAGCCCGCGCAGGACAGCCTCTAACTATGGCTACACCTTC.

This clonotype was counted ten times or more. The chain joins TRBV7-9 to TRBJ1-1, with 9 positions matching TRBD1. Losses at the gene ends were 0 bases for V and 6 bases for J; bases not matched to a gene: 2. From germline, CDR1 is SEHNR and CDR2 FQNEAQ (reference sequence). CDR3 length: 14 amino acids. In DNA, the CDR3 is TGTGCCAGCAGCTTAGCGACAGGGGGTTCTGAAGCTTTCTTT. Translation gives CASSLATGGSEAFF.

The gene calls are TRBV7-8 and TRBJ1-5, with D maybe TRBD1 (5 bases). The CDR3 covers 15 residues. V shed 4 bases and J shed 7 bases, with 17 bases lying between them. Germline V CDR1 and CDR2: SGHVS, FQNEAQ. The chain's CDR3 is CASSSASGTRQPQHF. The CDR3 DNA follows: TGTGCCAGCAGCTCCGCCAGCGGGACGAGGCAGCCCCAGCATTTT.

This clonotype was found many times. V is TRBV4-1 and J is TRBJ2-7, with TRBD1 matching 10 bases. This CDR3 comprises 14 residues. Trimming removed 4 bases from V and 2 bases from J; junction bases left unmatched: 2. Looked up from germline, CDR1 is MGHRA and CDR2 is YSYEKL. The CDR3 region has the DNA TGCGCCAGCAGCCGGGACAGGGGACCCTACGAGCAGTACTTC. It codes for CASSRDRGPYEQYF.

The chain is built from TRBV4-3 and TRBJ2-2; D possibly corresponds to TRBD1 (6 bases). V was trimmed by 1 base and J by 2 bases, leaving 11 bases between them. The CDR3 covers 16 residues. Looked up from germline, CDR1 is LGHNA and CDR2 is YSLEER. In nucleotides, the CDR3 is TGCGCCAGCAGCCAAGCACAGGGCCCCAACACCGGGGAGCTGTTTTTT. Protein sequence: CASSQAQGPNTGELFF.

This clonotype was seen more than once but under ten times. The rearrangement joins TRBV4-3 to TRBJ1-4; the D gene is possibly TRBD1 (6 bases). The CDR3 has 15 amino acids. V lost 0 bases and J lost 7, with 12 bases in between. CDR1 is LGHNA and CDR2 is YSLEER in the germline V gene. In DNA, the CDR3 is TGCGCCAGCAGCCAAGACGGGACACCGAGTGAAAAACTGTTTTTT. Protein sequence: CASSQDGTPSEKLFF.

This clonotype was seen a handful of times. The chain carries TRBV10-3 and TRBJ1-2; possibly TRBD1 for D (6 bases). Trimming stripped 6 bases from V and 2 bases from J, with 22 bases between. CDR1 and CDR2 (germline): ENHRY, SYGVKD. The CDR3 totals 17 residues. The CDR3 here is CAIRDDRPEIFNYGYTF. CDR3 nucleotides: TGTGCCATCAGGGACGACAGGCCCGAGATCTTCAACTATGGCTACACCTTC.

This clonotype was observed a handful of times. The gene calls are TRBV6-1 and TRBJ1-5, with a tentative D call TRBD1 (5 bases). This CDR3 contains 13 residues. Trimming shortened V by 1 base and J by 7 bases, and 8 bases separated the two germline ends. The V gene's germline CDR1 is MNHNS and CDR2 SASEGT. The CDR3 reads CASSEGRGQPQHF. The DNA of the CDR3 is TGTGCCAGCAGTGAAGGCCGGGGCCAGCCCCAGCATTTT.

V usage is TRBV7-2 and J usage is TRBJ2-7; D possibly corresponds to TRBD1 (5 bases). Germline CDR1 reads SGHTA; CDR2 reads FQGNSA. With 0 bases removed from V and 9 bases from J, the gap between germline ends came to 18 bases. The length of the CDR3 is 15 residues. As DNA, the CDR3 is TGTGCCAGCAGCTTAGCGGCAGGGCCTCACCATGGGCAGTACTTC. Translation: CASSLAAGPHHGQYF.

This clonotype was seen many times. V and J are TRBV20-1 and TRBJ1-1; 7 nucleotides match TRBD1. Germline CDR1 is DFQATT and CDR2 is SNEGSKA (reference sequence). V gave up 7 bases and J gave up 1 base; unmatched junction bases: 3. The CDR3 length is 12 residues. This CDR3 is CSVRTGNTEAFF. CDR3 DNA: TGCAGTGTTCGGACAGGGAACACTGAAGCTTTCTTT.

The sample holds a few counts of this clonotype. The rearrangement uses TRBV20-1 and TRBJ1-2; 7 nucleotides align to TRBD1. Germline CDR1 and CDR2: DFQATT and SNEGSKA (reference sequence). Trimming took 1 base from V and 0 from J; bases not matched to a gene: 5. This CDR3 comprises 15 residues. CDR3 DNA sequence: TGCAGTGCTAGAGCGGGACAGAACACTAACTATGGCTACACCTTC. Translation gives CSARAGQNTNYGYTF.

V is TRBV6-2 or TRBV6-3 and J is TRBJ2-1, with D possibly being TRBD1 (6 bases). Germline loops: CDR1 MNHEY, CDR2 SVGEGT. The CDR3 loop spans 15 amino acids. Trimming pared 3 bases from V and 2 bases from J, leaving 11 bases between. The CDR3 is CASSYAGTPYNEQFF. The CDR3 coding sequence is TGTGCCAGCAGTTATGCCGGGACACCCTACAATGAGCAGTTCTTC.

This clonotype was seen more than once but under ten times. V usage is TRBV25-1 and J usage is TRBJ1-2; D is perhaps TRBD1 (6 bases). The germline CDR1 and CDR2 sequences are MGHDK and SYGVNS. This CDR3 is 15 amino acids long. V lost 4 bases, J lost 6 bases, and 18 bases lay in between. CDR3 nucleotide sequence: TGTGCCAGCAGTGGGCTTACAGGGAATAGCAATGGCTACACCTTC. This translates into CASSGLTGNSNGYTF.

This clonotype was counted a few times. This chain uses TRBV27 with TRBJ1-2; D may be TRBD1 (5 bases). The V gene lost 3 bases and the J gene lost 8 bases, with 13 bases spanning the gap. Germline V gives CDR1 MNHEY, CDR2 SMNVEV (reference sequence). The CDR3 runs 13 residues. CDR3 bases: TGTGCCAGCAGTTTGGGGCAAGGGGAAGGCTACACCTTC. Translating gives CASSLGQGEGYTF.

This clonotype has a handful of counts. The genes are TRBV21-1 and TRBJ2-7; no DNA check was done on the table's D call, TRBD1. TRBV21-1 is flagged as a pseudogene. CDR3 length: 17 amino acids. The CDR3 sequence: CASSKVRGQGESYEQYF. CDR3 in DNA: TGTGCCAGCAGCAAAGTGCGTGGCCAGGGAGAGAGCTACGAGCAGTACTTC.

The V and J genes are TRBV5-1 and TRBJ2-1, with 10 bases aligning to TRBD2. V shed 4 bases, J shed 3 bases, and the junction held 4 bases outside the gene matches. Germline CDR1 is SGHRS and CDR2 is YFSETQ. The CDR3 has 15 residues. The CDR3 sequence is CASSGAGGLYNEQFF. The CDR3, as DNA: TGCGCCAGCAGCGGAGCGGGGGGGCTCTACAATGAGCAGTTCTTC.

This clonotype was counted only a few times. As DNA, the CDR3 is TGTGCCAGCACTCCCGCCGCGGGTGGCGAGCAGTACTTC. It encodes CASTPAAGGEQYF. The chain is built from TRBV6-6 and TRBJ2-7; the D gene is possibly TRBD2 (5 bases). CDR1 is MNHNY, CDR2 SVGAGI, per germline (reference sequence). V was clipped by 7 bases and J by 6 bases, with 16 bases between them. The CDR3 is 13 residues long.

The genes are TRBV3-1 and TRBJ2-4, with 7 nucleotides matching TRBD2. The CDR3 length is 13 residues. With V trimmed by 1 base and J by 7 bases, 1 base remained unmatched. Germline values: CDR1 LGHDT, CDR2 YNNKEL (reference sequence). In DNA, the CDR3 is TGTGCCAGCAGCCAAGGGGGGGGTAACATTCAGTACTTC. Amino acids: CASSQGGGNIQYF.

This sequence joins TRBV4-1 and TRBJ2-7; TRBD1 might be the D (6 bases). Germline CDR1 reads MGHRA; CDR2 reads YSYEKL. V lost 1 base, J lost 3 bases, and 13 bases lay in between. CDR3 length: 15 residues. In nucleotides, the CDR3 is TGCGCCAGCAGCCAAGGTTCAGGGGCGGACTACGAGCAGTACTTC. Protein product: CASSQGSGADYEQYF.

V usage is TRBV29-1 and J usage is TRBJ2-1, with D perhaps matching TRBD1 or TRBD2 (5 bases each). CDR3 length: 14 amino acids. From germline, CDR1 is SQVTM and CDR2 ANQGSEA. V lost 2 bases and J lost 0, with 8 bases in between. The CDR3 sequence is CSVEPGRSYNEQFF. As DNA, the CDR3 is TGCAGCGTTGAACCGGGGCGCTCCTACAATGAGCAGTTCTTC.

The rearrangement uses TRBV5-1 and TRBJ2-7; D remains unclear. V lost 4 bases to trimming and J lost 2 bases, with 13 bases between them. Germline V CDR1 and CDR2: SGHRS, YFSETQ. The CDR3 spans 14 residues. In nucleotides, the CDR3 is TGCGCCAGCAGCCTCCCGGACGGCACCTACGAGCAGTACTTC. Protein sequence: CASSLPDGTYEQYF.

Many counts were recorded for this clonotype. The chain joins TRBV5-1 to TRBJ2-1; tentatively, D is TRBD2 (5 bases). In germline, CDR1 is SGHRS, CDR2 YFSETQ. Deletions cut 4 bases from V and 8 bases from J, with 16 bases between. The CDR3 runs to 14 residues. CDR3 amino acids: CASSVGRGQDEQFF. The CDR3 DNA reads TGCGCCAGCAGCGTCGGGCGAGGGCAGGATGAGCAGTTCTTC.

A few counts support this clonotype. V gene TRBV4-3 combines with J gene TRBJ2-7, with D tentatively TRBD1 or TRBD2 (5 bases each). CDR1 and CDR2 (germline): LGHNA, YSLEER. The ends were cut back, 1 base at V and 2 bases at J, with 12 bases in the middle. The CDR3 runs 15 residues. The DNA for the CDR3 is TGCGCCAGCAGCCAAGTGGTGGGGACCACCTACGAGCAGTACTTC. Protein product: CASSQVVGTTYEQYF.

This clonotype has just a few counts. The chain recombines TRBV4-3 with TRBJ2-3; 9 bases map to TRBD1. The CDR3 runs 16 residues. Germline CDR1 is LGHNA and CDR2 is YSLEER. V shed 0 bases, J shed 4 bases, and the junction held 5 bases outside the gene matches. The CDR3 region is CASSQDTGGQADTQYF. The CDR3 DNA sequence: TGCGCCAGCAGCCAAGACACAGGGGGCCAGGCAGATACGCAGTATTTT.

This sequence joins TRBV6-5 and TRBJ2-7, with 7 bases matching TRBD2. This CDR3 is 21 amino acids long. CDR1 MNHEY and CDR2 SVGAGI come from the germline V gene. The V gene end was trimmed by 1 base and the J gene end by 5 bases; junction bases not matched to a gene: 26. The CDR3 region has the DNA TGTGCCAGCAGTTACTGGGGTGCGGGAGATATTGCGGGGACTTACCCTCACGAGCAGTACTTC. This codes for CASSYWGAGDIAGTYPHEQYF.

There are a few counts of this clonotype. The rearrangement uses TRBV15 and TRBJ2-1; 7 nucleotides line up with TRBD2. Trimming removed 8 bases from V and 0 bases from J; junction bases left unmatched: 4. Germline V CDR1 and CDR2: LNHNV, YYDKDF (reference sequence). This CDR3 comprises 14 residues. DNA for the CDR3: TGTGCCACCCTGCGCGGGAGCTCCTACAATGAGCAGTTCTTC. This codes for CATLRGSSYNEQFF. The full variable domain, its missing parts supplied by reference TRBV15 and TRBJ2-1, is DAMVIQNPRYQVTQFGKPVTLSCSQTLNHNVMYWYQQKSSQAPKLLFHYYDKDFNNEADTPDNFQSRRPNTSFCFLDIRSPGLGDTAMYLCATLRGSSYNEQFFGPGTRLTVL.